Listed here are 5 T cell receptor beta chains from one sample, sequenced in a study of blood T cell repertoires in COVID-19. Method: immunoSEQ multiplex PCR; TCRdb's copy keeps in-frame clones and lacks some. The sample includes about 160,000 clones, about 86% of them seen just once. Sequenced material: peripheral blood. These receptors were taken from a man aged 50 or older with active or convalescent COVID-19.

The chain employs TRBV6-6 and TRBJ2-2; maybe TRBD2 (6 bases). V shed 5 bases and J shed 0 bases, with 10 bases lying between them. This CDR3 spans 15 amino acids. CDR1 and CDR2 (germline): MNHNY, SVGAGI (reference sequence). CDR3 amino acids: CASSLAQANTGELFF. The CDR3 DNA reads as TGTGCCAGCAGTCTAGCGCAAGCGAACACCGGGGAGCTGTTTTTT.

This clone appeared a few times. The genes are TRBV10-1 and TRBJ1-2; the match to TRBD1 covers 9 bases. Trimming removed 0 bases from V and 3 bases from J; junction bases left unmatched: 11. The CDR3 length is 18 residues. Germline V gene data show CDR1 as WNHNN and CDR2 as SYGVQD (reference sequence). This CDR3 is CASSESEQGAGFDYGYTF. Written as DNA, the CDR3 is TGCGCCAGCAGTGAGTCAGAACAGGGGGCGGGTTTCGACTATGGCTACACCTTC.

This clone showed up just a few times. The rearrangement joins TRBV20-1 to TRBJ2-7; D might be TRBD2 (6 bases). The CDR3 covers 11 residues. Germline-derived CDR1 and CDR2 are DFQATT and SNEGSKA (reference sequence). Trimming took 0 bases from V and 12 from J, leaving 12 bases between them. The CDR3, as DNA: TGCAGTGCTAGAGAAGGCAGGGACTCGTACTTC. Residues: CSAREGRDSYF.

This clone was seen more than once but under ten times. The genes are TRBV5-5 and TRBJ1-5; TRBD1 is a possible D gene (5 bases). The CDR3 is 15 amino acids. The germline V and J ends were trimmed by 1 base and 1 base, with 9 bases remaining between them. Germline V gives CDR1 SGHKS, CDR2 YYEKEE (reference sequence). The CDR3 region has the DNA TGTGCCAGCAGCTTGCAATCAGGGAGCAATCAGCCCCAGCATTTT. Translated, it gives CASSLQSGSNQPQHF.

This chain joins TRBV27 and TRBJ1-2; D possibly corresponds to TRBD1 (6 bases). From germline, CDR1 is MNHEY and CDR2 SMNVEV (reference sequence). The CDR3 loop spans 14 amino acids. V was cut by 5 bases and J by 3 bases, with 13 bases left in between. The CDR3 is CASSRGGADYGYTF. The DNA of the CDR3 is TGTGCCAGCAGTCGGGGGGGCGCTGACTATGGCTACACCTTC.